Detailed here is one T cell receptor beta chain. The data derive from a study of blood T cell repertoires in COVID-19. Study details: There were acute and convalescent COVID-19 samples, and they came from the United States, Italy and Spain.

V gave up 6 bases and J gave up 6 bases, with 11 bases separating them. CDR3 size: 12 residues. Authors' analysis steps: The authors estimated nucleated cell counts from reference gene primer amplification. The protocol was immunoSEQ multiplex PCR, while the TCRdb copy is restricted to in-frame clones and leaves out a portion. V, J and clone size derive from that table, while D and trimming were established from the DNA sequence. The table shows 150,000 or so clones, with over 70% occurring only once. The chain has TRBV12-3 or TRBV12-4 and TRBJ1-2; possibly TRBD1 for D (6 bases). The sequence was collected from a man in his sixties or seventies who had been exposed to COVID-19. The source material was PBMCs or T cells enriched from blood (not recorded which). CDR3 in amino acids: CASRGGGDGYTF. DNA of the CDR3: TGTGCCAGCAGAGGGGGGGGCGATGGCTACACCTTC.